Sequencing of this T cell receptor (beta chain) was carried out in a study of blood T cell repertoires in COVID-19. Background on the study: The United States, Italy and Spain supplied acute and convalescent COVID-19 samples. PBMCs, B-cell-depleted T cells, or T cells were the source of the cDNA or gDNA that made up the material.

Sequencing was performed with immunoSEQ multiplex PCR; in TCRdb, only in-frame clones are kept and a portion is missing. The sample has roughly 250,000 clones, about nine tenths seen once. The CDR3 has 13 amino acids. Germline-derived CDR1 and CDR2 are SGHTA and FQGNSA. In its sample, this clone was seen once. At one of its ends the junction is not consistent with the germline gene, which may arise from a read error. This TCR came from a woman between 25 and 40 years old with acute COVID-19. The chain joins TRBV7-2 to TRBJ2-7; TRBD2 agrees at 14 bases. Sequenced input: PBMCs or T cells enriched from blood (not recorded which). CDR3 amino acids: CASSERLAGGLNF. The CDR3 DNA reads as TGTGCCAGCAGCGAAAGACTAGCGGGGGGGCTCAACTTC.